The 32 T cell receptor beta chains listed next were all sequenced from one sample in a study of cytomegalovirus exposure and HLA in healthy donors. Measured with immunoSEQ multiplex PCR; TCRdb has only the in-frame clones, and not every one. The data hold about 250,000 clones, with around 87% observed a single time. Sequenced: PBMCs. The receptors were sampled from a man between 18 and 35 years old in good health and CMV-seronegative.

The chain couples TRBV5-4 to TRBJ2-7; 10 bases are shared with TRBD1. Germline trimming cut 0 bases from V and 7 bases from J; bases unmatched to any gene: 4. Germline CDR1 and CDR2: SGHNT and YYREEE (reference sequence). This CDR3 contains 14 residues. The CDR3, as DNA: TGTGCCAGCAGCTTGGAGGGACAGGGGATGGAGCAGTACTTC. Protein sequence: CASSLEGQGMEQYF.

The chain has TRBV5-4 and TRBJ2-2; TRBD1 or TRBD2 may be the D gene (5 bases each). Per germline, CDR1 SGHNT and CDR2 YYREEE (reference sequence). V lost 9 bases and J 5 bases, leaving 11 bases between the germline ends. The CDR3 sequence is 12 residues long. The CDR3 is CAIREMTGELFF. DNA of the CDR3: TGTGCCATCAGGGAGATGACCGGGGAGCTGTTTTTT.

J is TRBJ2-7 and V is TRBV5-1, with TRBD1 identical over 10 bases. The length of the CDR3 is 15 residues. V was clipped by 0 bases and J by 6 bases; unmatched bases: 6. Germline V gene sequence: CDR1 SGHRS, CDR2 YFSETQ. This CDR3 is CASSLAGTGDSEQYF. The CDR3, as DNA: TGCGCCAGCAGCTTGGCCGGGACAGGGGATAGCGAGCAGTACTTC.

DNA for the CDR3: TGTGCCAGCAAAGAACAGGGACAGGGGCTACCTAATGAAAAACTGTTTTTT. Protein: CASKEQGQGLPNEKLFF. The rearrangement links TRBV27 to TRBJ1-4, with TRBD1 identical over 10 bases. Per the germline V gene, CDR1 is MNHEY and CDR2 is SMNVEV (reference sequence). This CDR3 spans 17 amino acids. With 7 bases clipped from V and 3 bases from J, the junction kept 11 bases outside the gene matches.

J is TRBJ2-3 and V is TRBV29-1; TRBD2 matches at 10 bases. Germline CDR1 reads SQVTM; CDR2 reads ANQGSEA. CDR3 length: 15 residues. J was trimmed by 4 bases and V by 4 bases; bases with no gene match: 8. This CDR3 is CSVVSSGSVSDTQYF. DNA for the CDR3: TGCAGCGTTGTGTCTAGCGGGAGCGTGTCAGATACGCAGTATTTT.

The chain recombines TRBV7-9 with TRBJ2-3, with D perhaps matching TRBD2 (5 bases). Per the germline V gene, CDR1 is SEHNR and CDR2 is FQNEAQ (reference sequence). V lost 5 bases, J lost 2 bases, and 17 bases lay in between. This CDR3 is 16 amino acids long. For the CDR3, the DNA is TGTGCCAGCAGCCAAACGAGGGAGTGGGACACAGATACGCAGTATTTT. This gives the protein CASSQTREWDTDTQYF. Filled out from reference TRBV7-9 and TRBJ2-3, the complete variable domain reads DTGVSQNPRHKITKRGQNVTFRCDPISEHNRLYWYRQTLGQGPEFLTYFQNEAQLEKSRLLSDRFSAERPKGSFSTLEIQRTEQGDSAMYLCASSQTREWDTDTQYFGPGTRLTVL.

This clone was detected only a few times. The chain joins TRBV10-3 to TRBJ2-2; possibly TRBD1 for D (5 bases). The V gene's germline CDR1 is ENHRY and CDR2 SYGVKD. V lost 7 bases and J lost 1, with 10 bases in between. The length of the CDR3 is 14 residues. The chain's CDR3 is CAINSQGNTGELFF. The CDR3, as DNA: TGTGCCATCAATTCTCAGGGGAACACCGGGGAGCTGTTTTTT.

This chain links TRBV5-1 with TRBJ2-5; 7 nucleotides match TRBD1. Germline V lookup: CDR1 SGHRS, CDR2 YFSETQ. J gave up 7 bases and V 4 bases, and 10 bases lay outside the gene matches. CDR3 size: 14 residues. The CDR3 region has the DNA TGCGCCAGCAGCGGAGGACAGGCCGAGGGGACCCAGTACTTC. This translates into CASSGGQAEGTQYF.

This chain joins TRBV28 and TRBJ2-7; 9 bases are shared with TRBD1. The V gene end was trimmed by 5 bases and the J gene end by 5 bases; junction bases not matched to a gene: 10. Germline CDR1 MDHEN, CDR2 SYDVKM. This CDR3 comprises 15 residues. CDR3 residues: CASSEHRGRVHEQYF. As DNA, the CDR3 is TGTGCCAGCAGTGAACACAGGGGGCGCGTCCACGAGCAGTACTTC.

The rearrangement uses TRBV4-1 and TRBJ2-3, with TRBD2 identical over 10 bases. J lost 5 bases, V lost 3 bases, and 11 bases had no gene match. The CDR3 covers 17 residues. From germline, CDR1 is MGHRA and CDR2 YSYEKL. Here the CDR3 DNA reads TGCGCCAGCAGCCAGGTGCTAGCGGGGGCGGGGAAAGATACGCAGTATTTT. The encoded protein is CASSQVLAGAGKDTQYF.

The V and J genes are TRBV4-3 and TRBJ2-1, with 9 bases identical to TRBD2. The CDR3 extends over 16 amino acids. Germline V CDR1 and CDR2: LGHNA, YSLEER. V lost 1 base to trimming and J lost 1 base; unmatched junction nucleotides: 2. The CDR3 nucleotides are TGCGCCAGCAGCCAAGCAGCGGGAGGTTCCTACAATGAGCAGTTCTTC. It is translated as CASSQAAGGSYNEQFF.

CDR3 region: CASSLYGGSRGEQFF. The CDR3 coding sequence is TGTGCCAGCAGCTTATACGGGGGTTCAAGGGGTGAGCAGTTCTTC. The chain links TRBV7-2 to TRBJ2-1; D perhaps matches TRBD2 (6 bases). CDR1 is SGHTA, CDR2 FQGNSA, per germline. The CDR3 consists of 15 residues. V lost 2 bases and J 9 bases, leaving 17 bases between the germline ends.

This clone was seen more than once but under ten times. The chain has TRBV2 and TRBJ1-5, with no clear D. This CDR3 has 12 amino acids. V was pared by 3 bases and J by 10 bases, with 10 bases between. The V gene's germline CDR1 is SNHLY and CDR2 FYNNEI. CDR3 sequence (DNA): TGTGCCAGCAGTGAGGCAGAACATCCCCAGCATTTT. Translated: CASSEAEHPQHF.

The chain combines TRBV19 with TRBJ1-5; 9 positions match TRBD1. Germline assignment: CDR1 LNHDA and CDR2 SQIVND (reference sequence). The CDR3 totals 16 residues. The V gene end was trimmed by 7 bases and the J gene end by 4 bases; junction bases not matched to a gene: 11. In DNA, the CDR3 is TGTGCCAGTACCGCGAGGGGACAGGGTGGGAATCAGCCCCAGCATTTT. Translating gives CASTARGQGGNQPQHF.

The chain employs TRBV28 and TRBJ1-4; D is uncertain. There are 16 residues in the CDR3. V shed 4 bases and J shed 0 bases, with 12 bases lying between them. In germline, CDR1 is MDHEN, CDR2 SYDVKM. CDR3 loop: CASSYRLRATNEKLFF. The CDR3 DNA is TGTGCCAGCAGTTACCGACTCAGAGCAACTAATGAAAAACTGTTTTTT.

This clone was seen a single time. This chain connects TRBV9 to TRBJ2-1; possibly TRBD2 for D (6 bases). The CDR3 has 12 amino acids. In germline, CDR1 is SGDLS, CDR2 YYNGEE. V lost 7 bases and J lost 5, with 10 bases in between. The CDR3 here is CASGRTDNEQFF. CDR3 sequence (DNA): TGTGCCAGCGGGAGGACCGACAATGAGCAGTTCTTC.

The chain carries TRBV30 and TRBJ1-1; a weak D match, TRBD1 (5 bases). Trimming stripped 5 bases from V and 4 bases from J, with 8 bases between. This CDR3 is built from 11 residues. From germline, CDR1 is GTSNPN and CDR2 SVGIG (reference sequence). The CDR3 here is CAWGHGTEAFF. CDR3 sequence (DNA): TGTGCCTGGGGACATGGCACTGAAGCTTTCTTT.

V gene TRBV18 combines with J gene TRBJ1-1; TRBD1 matches 10 bases. This CDR3 region has 14 residues. V trimming: 3 bases; J trimming: 6 bases; junction bases outside the gene matches: 4. Looked up from germline, CDR1 is KGHSH and CDR2 is LQKENI. The CDR3 sequence is CASSPRDRGPEAFF. The CDR3 bases are TGTGCCAGCTCACCGCGGGACAGGGGTCCTGAAGCTTTCTTT. The variable domain in full, with the rest retrieved from reference TRBV18 and TRBJ1-1, is NAGVMQNPRHLVRRRGQEARLRCSPMKGHSHVYWYRQLPEEGLKFMVYLQKENIIDESGMPKERFSAEFPKEGPSILRIQQVVRGDSAAYFCASSPRDRGPEAFFGQGTRLTVV.

This chain connects TRBV27 to TRBJ2-1; TRBD1 is a possible D gene (6 bases). CDR1 MNHEY and CDR2 SMNVEV come from the germline V gene (reference sequence). With 7 bases removed from V and 12 bases from J, the gap between germline ends came to 19 bases. The CDR3 consists of 13 residues. DNA for the CDR3: TGTGCCAGCACTCGACAGGATGGGGCTGGGCAGTTCTTC. Amino acid sequence: CASTRQDGAGQFF.

The chain carries TRBV30 and TRBJ2-7; 10 bases are a match to TRBD2. CDR3 length: 12 residues. The ends lost 5 bases at V and 3 bases at J; junction bases unmatched: 1. In germline, CDR1 is GTSNPN, CDR2 SVGIG (reference sequence). CDR3 coding DNA: TGTGCCTGGTCTAGCGGGAGCTACGAGCAGTACTTC. It encodes CAWSSGSYEQYF.

The V call is TRBV29-1, the J call TRBJ1-6, with a tentative D call TRBD1 (6 bases). This CDR3 has 12 amino acids. Germline V gene lookup returns CDR1 SQVTM and CDR2 ANQGSEA. Trimming cost V 8 bases and J 8 bases, with 13 bases left between them. CDR3 in DNA: TGCAGCTACAGGGAAGAGTATTCACCCCTCCACTTT. It encodes CSYREEYSPLHF.

The chain carries TRBV9 and TRBJ2-6; 7 bases match TRBD2. Germline V lookup: CDR1 SGDLS, CDR2 YYNGEE. The V and J ends lost 0 bases and 2 bases, in that order; junction bases with no gene match: 2. The CDR3 totals 16 residues. The CDR3 loop reads CASSVDGGAGANVLTF. The CDR3 DNA follows: TGTGCCAGCAGCGTAGATGGGGGGGCTGGGGCCAACGTCCTGACTTTC. The variable domain in full, completed from reference TRBV9 and TRBJ2-6, reads DSGVTQTPKHLITATGQRVTLRCSPRSGDLSVYWYQQSLDQGLQFLIQYYNGEERAKGNILERFSAQQFPDLHSELNLSSLELGDSALYFCASSVDGGAGANVLTFGAGSRLTVL.

This sequence joins TRBV28 and TRBJ2-7, with 7 bases lining up with TRBD2. CDR3 length: 15 amino acids. The V gene end was trimmed by 5 bases and the J gene end by 1 base; junction bases not matched to a gene: 8. Germline V lookup: CDR1 MDHEN, CDR2 SYDVKM. CDR3 protein: CASSPWGGPSYEQYF. The CDR3 region has the DNA TGTGCCAGCAGTCCGTGGGGAGGGCCATCCTACGAGCAGTACTTC.

The V and J genes are TRBV4-1 and TRBJ2-1; TRBD2 matches at 7 bases. The V gene's germline CDR1 is MGHRA and CDR2 YSYEKL. This CDR3 is built from 15 residues. V lost 4 bases and J lost 5; bases outside the gene matches: 8. As DNA, the CDR3 is TGCGCCAGCAGCCCCTTGGGACTAATCGACAATGAGCAGTTCTTC. It specifies CASSPLGLIDNEQFF.

The chain recombines TRBV4-3 with TRBJ2-2, with D maybe TRBD1 (6 bases). V was trimmed by 8 bases and J by 3 bases, leaving 16 bases between them. The CDR3 has 15 residues. Germline lookup yields CDR1 LGHNA and CDR2 YSLEER. CDR3 in amino acids: CASGYTPGDTGELFF. In nucleotides, the CDR3 is TGCGCCAGCGGATACACTCCAGGGGACACCGGGGAGCTGTTTTTT.

CDR3 in amino acids: CASSLGGSRDGYTF. The CDR3 bases are TGTGCCAGCAGCTTAGGAGGGAGTCGCGATGGCTACACCTTC. V is TRBV13 and J is TRBJ1-2, with D unclear. CDR1 PRHDT and CDR2 FYEKMQ come from the germline V gene (reference sequence). The V gene lost 0 bases and the J gene lost 6 bases, with 11 bases spanning the gap. The CDR3 contains 14 residues.

In its sample, this clone was seen a few times. CDR3 sequence (DNA): TGTGCCAGCAGTCAAACCGGGACACTTAATCAGCCCCAGCATTTT. This translates into CASSQTGTLNQPQHF. This chain links TRBV13 with TRBJ1-5; maybe TRBD1 (6 bases). CDR1 and CDR2 from the germline V gene are PRHDT and FYEKMQ (reference sequence). Trimming took off 6 bases at V and 4 bases at J, with 16 bases between the two ends. The CDR3 spans 15 residues.

This sequence joins TRBV7-2 and TRBJ2-3, with no clear D. The CDR3 extends over 14 amino acids. The germline V gene encodes CDR1 SGHTA and CDR2 FQGNSA. V dropped 3 bases and J dropped 7 bases, with 14 bases sitting between them. For the CDR3, the DNA is TGTGCCAGCAGCTTGGTAATGGTCCCTAATACGCAGTATTTT. This gives the protein CASSLVMVPNTQYF. The full variable domain, completed using reference TRBV7-2 and TRBJ2-3, is GAGVSQSPSNKVTEKGKDVELRCDPISGHTALYWYRQSLGQGLEFLIYFQGNSAPDKSGLPSDRFSAERTGGSVSTLTIQRTQQEDSAVYLCASSLVMVPNTQYFGPGTRLTVL.

This chain links TRBV6-6 with TRBJ2-7; D is undetermined. The CDR3 is made up of 12 amino acids. The V end was cut by 7 bases, the J end by 2 bases, with 9 bases between. Germline V CDR1 and CDR2: MNHNY, SVGAGI (reference sequence). Here the CDR3 reads CASTDEAYEQYF. CDR3 DNA sequence: TGTGCCAGCACCGACGAGGCCTACGAGCAGTACTTC.

This clone appeared a few times. This sequence joins TRBV7-9 and TRBJ2-7; a weak D match, TRBD1 (6 bases). CDR3 length: 15 amino acids. Deletions cut 1 base from V and 0 bases from J, with 10 bases between. Germline V gene sequence: CDR1 SEHNR, CDR2 FQNEAQ (reference sequence). CDR3 region: CASSLVGDTSYEQYF. CDR3 bases: TGTGCCAGCAGCTTAGTAGGGGACACCTCCTACGAGCAGTACTTC.

This chain links TRBV7-2 with TRBJ2-7; D not resolved. This CDR3 has 13 residues. Germline CDR1 and CDR2: SGHTA and FQGNSA. V was trimmed by 3 bases and J by 3 bases, leaving 9 bases between them. The CDR3 reads CASSLYIDYEQYF. The CDR3 DNA follows: TGTGCCAGCAGCTTGTACATTGACTACGAGCAGTACTTC.

The rearrangement joins TRBV4-3 to TRBJ2-7; possible D gene TRBD2, 6 bases. CDR3 length: 14 residues. Germline CDR1 LGHNA, CDR2 YSLEER. Between the trimmed V and J ends, which lost 3 bases and 3 bases, there was a span of 12 bases. The CDR3: CASSQAGGIYEQYF. CDR3 DNA: TGCGCCAGCAGCCAGGCCGGCGGGATCTACGAGCAGTACTTC.